This T cell receptor beta chain was observed in a study of shared clonotypes between healthy human individuals. The repertoire was sequenced with immunoSEQ multiplex PCR; TCRdb's copy has only in-frame clones and lacks some. The table lists around 750,000 clones, over 65% of them singletons. Each donor was a Caucasian adult residing in Nashville, Tennessee. Memory CD4+ cells were the fraction left after CD45RA+ naive selection. This CDR3 is 14 amino acids long. Germline V gives CDR1 MNHNS, CDR2 SASEGT. Trimming took 2 bases from V and 8 from J, leaving 13 bases between them. The chain has TRBV6-1 and TRBJ1-3; no reliable D call. Sequencing was done on a sample of memory CD4+ T cells sorted from blood. The subset denotes: CD45RA-negative fraction. The origin of this receptor is a woman aged 30 to 39 in good health. The CDR3 loop reads CASSELTQSDTIYF. CDR3 nucleotide sequence: TGTGCCAGCAGTGAATTAACGCAGTCAGACACCATATATTTT.